This is a list of T cell receptor beta chains from one sample in a study of blood T cell repertoires in COVID-19. The table came from immunoSEQ multiplex PCR; TCRdb's copy has only in-frame clones and leaves some out. The table has about 250,000 clones, roughly nine tenths seen once. Sequencing input: PBMCs or T cells enriched from blood (not recorded which). The origin of the receptors is a woman between 25 and 40 years old with acute COVID-19. Both conserved end residues are part of each CDR3. Each record gives: CDR3 DNA, CDR3 protein, V gene, clone size, J gene, D gene. The D gene is left open where the match is weak. Rows give clone size only sometimes, using once, few, many, or a class for an expanded clone.

TGTGCCAGCAGCCTCGACAGGGGAGGGACCTACGAGCAGTACTTC,CASSLDRGGTYEQYF,TRBV11-2,.,TRBJ2-7,.
TGTGCCAGTAAGATAGGGACAGGGGTCCCCGGGGAGCTGTTTTTT,CASKIGTGVPGELFF,TRBV19,once,TRBJ2-2,TRBD1
TGTGCCAGCAGCCAAGATTCGGGTCGCACCGGGGAGCTGTTTTTT,CASSQDSGRTGELFF,TRBV3-1/TRBV3-2,.,TRBJ2-2,.
TGTGCCAGCAGCGGCAGAGGCTACACCTTC,CASSGRGYTF,TRBV9,.,TRBJ1-2,.
TGTGCGACGCGACAAATCTACGAGCAGTACTTC,CATRQIYEQYF,TRBV28,once,TRBJ2-7,.
TGTGCCAGCAGCTTAAGCGTAGCGAGTGCCTACGAGCAGTACTTC,CASSLSVASAYEQYF,TRBV11-2,few,TRBJ2-7,.
TGCGCCAGCAGCGCCGGGACAGGGGCGGCAGGCTACACCTTC,CASSAGTGAAGYTF,TRBV5-1,.,TRBJ1-2,TRBD1
TGTGCCAGCATCCTAGCGGGCCAGGGGGCCGGGGAGCTGTTTTTT,CASILAGQGAGELFF,TRBV28,few,TRBJ2-2,.
TGTGCCAGCAGTGAAGTGATTAACGGGACATTC,CASSEVINGTF,TRBV2,once,TRBJ2-7,.
TGTGCCAGCAGCTGGACTAGCGGGATAGCAGATACGCAGTATTTT,CASSWTSGIADTQYF,TRBV7-9,.,TRBJ2-3,TRBD2
TGTGCCAGCAGCGGGACAGGGGCAAGTGGCTACACCTTC,CASSGTGASGYTF,TRBV7-3,.,TRBJ1-2,TRBD1
TGTGCCAGCAGTTGGGGCGGGAGTCTCTCCTACGAGCAGTACTTC,CASSWGGSLSYEQYF,TRBV28,.,TRBJ2-7,TRBD2
TGTGCCAGCATCCGCGGTAGCACAGATACGCAGTATTTT,CASIRGSTDTQYF,TRBV28,.,TRBJ2-3,.
TGTGCCAGCAGTGCAGGACATCTCGGGGGTGATGAGCAGTTCTTC,CASSAGHLGGDEQFF,TRBV2,.,TRBJ2-1,.
TGCGCCAGCAGCCCGCGGACAGGGCCTCCCTGGGCCTTT,CASSPRTGPPWAF,TRBV10-2,.,TRBJ1-1,TRBD1
TGTGCCAGCAGTGACCGGGACAGGGGTCTCTCTGGAAACACCATATATTTT,CASSDRDRGLSGNTIYF,TRBV6-1,.,TRBJ1-3,TRBD1
TGTGCCAGCAGTGACCAACAGGGTGTGAACACTGAAGCTTTCTTT,CASSDQQGVNTEAFF,TRBV2,.,TRBJ1-1,.
TGTGCCAGCAGTAACGGACAGGGGGGACAGCCCCAGCATTTT,CASSNGQGGQPQHF,TRBV27,.,TRBJ1-5,TRBD1
TGTGCCAGCAGTGCCAACCAGGGGAGCTCTGGAAACACCATATATTTT,CASSANQGSSGNTIYF,TRBV28,.,TRBJ1-3,.
TGTGCCAGCAGCTACGGCTCGGAGTCCGGGGAGCTGTTTTTT,CASSYGSESGELFF,TRBV5-4,.,TRBJ2-2,.
TGTGCCAGCAGCTTAGGCGCCGGGACAGTCACAGATACGCAGTATTTT,CASSLGAGTVTDTQYF,TRBV13,.,TRBJ2-3,TRBD1
TGTGCCAGCAGCTCCCTGGCTGGAGCGGTCATGACAGATACGCAGTATTTT,CASSSLAGAVMTDTQYF,TRBV5-4,.,TRBJ2-3,.
TGTGCCAGCAGCCGAAGGGGATATCGCACTGAAGCTTTCTTT,CASSRRGYRTEAFF,TRBV28,.,TRBJ1-1,.
TGCGCCAGCAGCCAAGATCGGCAGGTTGAAGCTTTCTTT,CASSQDRQVEAFF,TRBV4-3,.,TRBJ1-1,.
TGTGCCAGTAGTCCCGGGGACAGGTTGGGCAATCAGCCCCAGCATTTT,CASSPGDRLGNQPQHF,TRBV19,.,TRBJ1-5,TRBD1
TGTGCCAGCAGCGTAGCAGGCGGGTCCCACTCACCCCTCCACTTT,CASSVAGGSHSPLHF,TRBV9,.,TRBJ1-6,.
TGTGCCTGGAGTAGGGGAGGGGGCTATGGCTACACCTTC,CAWSRGGGYGYTF,TRBV30,few,TRBJ1-2,.
TGTGCCAGCAGGGGACAGGCAACTAATGAAAAACTGTTTTTT,CASRGQATNEKLFF,TRBV2,.,TRBJ1-4,TRBD1
TGTGCCAGCAGTCCGGACCCCGGGACAGTCTACGAGCAGTACTTC,CASSPDPGTVYEQYF,TRBV28,.,TRBJ2-7,TRBD1